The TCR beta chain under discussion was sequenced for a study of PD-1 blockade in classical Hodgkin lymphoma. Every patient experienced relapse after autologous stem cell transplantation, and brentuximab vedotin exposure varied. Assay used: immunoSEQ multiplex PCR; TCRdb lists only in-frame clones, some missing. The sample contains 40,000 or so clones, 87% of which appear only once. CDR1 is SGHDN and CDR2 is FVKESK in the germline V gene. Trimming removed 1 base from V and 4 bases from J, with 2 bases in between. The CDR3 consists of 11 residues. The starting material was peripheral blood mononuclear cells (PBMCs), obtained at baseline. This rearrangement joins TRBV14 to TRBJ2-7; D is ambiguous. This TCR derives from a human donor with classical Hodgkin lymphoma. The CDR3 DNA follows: TGTGCCAGCAGCCAAGTGTACGAGCAGTACTTC. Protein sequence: CASSQVYEQYF.